These 10 T cell receptor beta chains were all obtained from the same sample, sequenced in a study of blood T cell repertoires in COVID-19. Libraries were prepared by immunoSEQ multiplex PCR; TCRdb keeps only in-frame clonotypes and omits some of them. The sample includes roughly 230,000 clones, about 80% seen only once; the top ten take 3.4%. Sequencing was carried out using PBMCs or T cells enriched from blood (not recorded which). The receptors stem from a middle-aged man who had recovered from COVID-19.

The chain couples TRBV12-3 or TRBV12-4 to TRBJ1-2; 7 bases are shared with TRBD1. There are 13 residues in the CDR3. V was pared by 6 bases and J by 4 bases, with 5 bases of the junction left unmatched. CDR3 in amino acids: CASSNDRVYGYTF. CDR3 coding DNA: TGTGCCAGCAGCAACGACAGGGTCTATGGCTACACCTTC.

This clone was picked up one time. The chain recombines TRBV7-2 with TRBJ2-4; D might be TRBD1 (6 bases). CDR3 length equals 17 residues. Germline V gene sequence: CDR1 SGHTA, CDR2 FQGNSA. The ends were cut back, 4 bases at V and 0 bases at J, with 16 bases in the middle. The CDR3 DNA reads as TGTGCCAGCAGCTCAACGGTAGGACAGTCAGCCAAAAACATTCAGTACTTC. Translated: CASSSTVGQSAKNIQYF.

The chain recombines TRBV18 with TRBJ1-1, with a tentative D call TRBD1 (5 bases). V lost 0 bases, J lost 3 bases, and 5 bases lay in between. The length of the CDR3 is 13 residues. Germline V lookup: CDR1 KGHSH, CDR2 LQKENI. The DNA of the CDR3 is TGTGCCAGCTCACCACCAGGGGACACTGAAGCTTTCTTT. This codes for CASSPPGDTEAFF.

The V and J genes are TRBV12-5 and TRBJ2-6, with D unresolved. V lost 0 bases and J 9 bases, leaving 6 bases between the germline ends. Germline CDR1 reads LGHNT; CDR2 reads FRNRAP. The CDR3 contains 13 residues. The CDR3 reads CASGLVAYNVLTF. In nucleotides, the CDR3 is TGTGCTAGTGGTTTGGTCGCCTACAACGTCCTGACTTTC.

This clone was counted only a few times. The rearrangement uses TRBV13 and TRBJ1-2, with 12 bases identical to TRBD1. The germline V gene encodes CDR1 PRHDT and CDR2 FYEKMQ (reference sequence). V lost 6 bases to trimming and J lost 8 bases; unmatched junction nucleotides: 7. The CDR3 has 14 amino acids. The CDR3: CASRSGQGAAGYTF. The CDR3 DNA follows: TGTGCCAGCAGATCGGGACAGGGGGCCGCGGGCTACACCTTC. Looking up the rest from reference TRBV13 and TRBJ1-2 gives the full variable domain: AAGVIQSPRHLIKEKRETATLKCYPIPRHDTVYWYQQGPGQDPQFLISFYEKMQSDKGSIPDRFSAQQFSDYHSELNMSSLELGDSALYFCASRSGQGAAGYTFGSGTRLTVV.

The chain combines TRBV29-1 with TRBJ2-7; D gene ambiguous. The V and J ends lost 0 bases and 3 bases respectively, with 6 bases between them. The CDR3 loop spans 12 amino acids. Per the germline V gene, CDR1 is SQVTM and CDR2 is ANQGSEA. The CDR3 region is CSVEESGYEQYF. For the CDR3, the DNA is TGCAGCGTTGAAGAGTCCGGCTACGAGCAGTACTTC.

This chain links TRBV10-1 with TRBJ2-3; 8 positions match TRBD2. The germline V gene has CDR1 WNHNN and CDR2 SYGVQD (reference sequence). Unmatched junction bases numbered 5, after V lost 3 bases and J lost 0 bases. The CDR3 runs to 16 residues. Here the CDR3 DNA reads TGCGCCAGCAGTGATGTGCGGGGGGTTAGCACAGATACGCAGTATTTT. This gives the protein CASSDVRGVSTDTQYF.

CDR3 in DNA: TGCGCCAGCAGCTTGGCCCCAGGGGGCTTGGAGACCCAGTACTTC. This sequence encodes CASSLAPGGLETQYF. The chain carries TRBV5-1 and TRBJ2-5; 8 positions agree with TRBD1. CDR1 is SGHRS and CDR2 is YFSETQ in the germline V gene. The CDR3 loop spans 15 amino acids. The junction had 6 bases not matched to a gene; V was cut back by 0 bases and J by 5 bases.

This chain uses TRBV30 with TRBJ1-4; the D gene is possibly TRBD1 (6 bases). Germline V gene lookup returns CDR1 GTSNPN and CDR2 SVGIG (reference sequence). Trimming removed 2 bases from V and 7 bases from J, with 14 bases in between. CDR3 length equals 14 residues. CDR3 loop: CAWSQAGAGEKLFF. As DNA, the CDR3 is TGTGCCTGGAGTCAGGCGGGGGCGGGTGAAAAACTGTTTTTT.

For the CDR3, the DNA is TGCGCCAGCAGGCCCCCTGGCGGGGGGGCCGGTGAGCAGTTCTTC. Protein sequence: CASRPPGGGAGEQFF. The chain is built from TRBV5-1 and TRBJ2-1; 9 bases line up with TRBD2. CDR1 is SGHRS and CDR2 is YFSETQ in the germline V gene. This CDR3 is 15 amino acids long. Trimming removed 5 bases from V and 9 bases from J; junction bases left unmatched: 12.